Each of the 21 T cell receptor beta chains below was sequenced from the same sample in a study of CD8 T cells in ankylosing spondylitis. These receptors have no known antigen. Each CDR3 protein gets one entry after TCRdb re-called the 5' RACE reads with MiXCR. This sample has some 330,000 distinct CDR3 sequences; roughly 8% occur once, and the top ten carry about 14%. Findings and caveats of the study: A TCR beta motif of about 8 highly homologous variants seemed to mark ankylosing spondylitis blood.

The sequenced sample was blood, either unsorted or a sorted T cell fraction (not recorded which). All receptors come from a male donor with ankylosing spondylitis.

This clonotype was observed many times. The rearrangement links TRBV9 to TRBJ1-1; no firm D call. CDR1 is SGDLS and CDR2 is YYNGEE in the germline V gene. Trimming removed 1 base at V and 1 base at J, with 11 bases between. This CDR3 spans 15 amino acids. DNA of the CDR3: TGTGCCAGCAGCGTATATGTGACCCCGAACACTGAAGCTTTCTTT. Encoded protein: CASSVYVTPNTEAFF.

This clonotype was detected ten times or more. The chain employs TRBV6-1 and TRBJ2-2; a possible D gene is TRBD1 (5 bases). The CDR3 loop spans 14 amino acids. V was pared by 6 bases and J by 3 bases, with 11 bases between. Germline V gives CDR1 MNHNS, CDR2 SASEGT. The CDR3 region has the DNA TGTGCCAGCAGGGTCAGGGCAGACACCGGGGAGCTGTTTTTT. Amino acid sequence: CASRVRADTGELFF.

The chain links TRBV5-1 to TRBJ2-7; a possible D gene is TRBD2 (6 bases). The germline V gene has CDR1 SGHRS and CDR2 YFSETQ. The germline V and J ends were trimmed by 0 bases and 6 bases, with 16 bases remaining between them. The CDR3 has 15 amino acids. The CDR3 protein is CASSLGTGTPPEQYF. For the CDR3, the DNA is TGCGCCAGCAGCTTGGGGACGGGGACTCCACCCGAGCAGTACTTC.

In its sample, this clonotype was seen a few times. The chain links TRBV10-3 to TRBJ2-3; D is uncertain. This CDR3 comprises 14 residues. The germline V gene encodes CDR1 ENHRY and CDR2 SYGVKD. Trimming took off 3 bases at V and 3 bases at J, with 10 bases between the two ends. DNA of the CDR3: TGTGCCATCAGTGACGGTGGGAAGACAGATACGCAGTATTTT. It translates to CAISDGGKTDTQYF.

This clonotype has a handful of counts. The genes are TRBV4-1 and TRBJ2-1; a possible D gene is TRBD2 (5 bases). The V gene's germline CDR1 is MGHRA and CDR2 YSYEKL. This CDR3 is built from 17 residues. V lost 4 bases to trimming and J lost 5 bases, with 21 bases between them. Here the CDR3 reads CASSPVPSSYIHNEQFF. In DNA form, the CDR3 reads TGCGCCAGCAGCCCTGTTCCTTCTAGCTATATCCACAATGAGCAGTTCTTC.

This CDR3 is CASSQSGFMNTEAFF. CDR3 in DNA: TGTGCCAGCAGCCAATCGGGATTTATGAACACTGAAGCTTTCTTT. The chain combines TRBV16 with TRBJ1-1; no definite D call. CDR3 length equals 15 residues. Trimming pared 0 bases from V and 0 bases from J, leaving 8 bases between. The V gene's germline CDR1 is KGHSY and CDR2 FQNENV.

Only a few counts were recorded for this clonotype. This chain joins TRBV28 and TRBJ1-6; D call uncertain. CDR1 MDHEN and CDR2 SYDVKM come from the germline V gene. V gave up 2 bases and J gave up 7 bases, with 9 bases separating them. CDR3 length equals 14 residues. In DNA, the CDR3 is TGTGCCAGCAGTTTAAGTCGAAGGAATTCACCCCTCCACTTT. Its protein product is CASSLSRRNSPLHF.

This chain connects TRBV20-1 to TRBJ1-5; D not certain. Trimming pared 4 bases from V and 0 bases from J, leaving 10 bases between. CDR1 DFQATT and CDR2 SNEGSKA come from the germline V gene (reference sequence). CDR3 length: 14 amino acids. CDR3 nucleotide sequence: TGCAGTGCTACGCGGGGATATAGCAATCAGCCCCAGCATTTT. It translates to CSATRGYSNQPQHF.

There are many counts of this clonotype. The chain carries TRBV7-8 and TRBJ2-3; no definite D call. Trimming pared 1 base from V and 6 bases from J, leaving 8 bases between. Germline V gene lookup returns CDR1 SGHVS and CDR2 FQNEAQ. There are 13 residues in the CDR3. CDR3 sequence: CASSLGMADTQYF. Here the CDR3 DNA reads TGTGCCAGCAGCTTAGGAATGGCGGATACGCAGTATTTT.

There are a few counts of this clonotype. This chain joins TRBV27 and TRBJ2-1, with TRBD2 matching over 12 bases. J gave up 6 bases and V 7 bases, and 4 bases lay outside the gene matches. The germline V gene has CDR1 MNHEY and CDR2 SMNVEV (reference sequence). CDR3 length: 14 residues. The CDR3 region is CASKTSGRFNEQFF. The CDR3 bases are TGTGCCAGCAAGACTAGCGGGAGATTCAATGAGCAGTTCTTC.

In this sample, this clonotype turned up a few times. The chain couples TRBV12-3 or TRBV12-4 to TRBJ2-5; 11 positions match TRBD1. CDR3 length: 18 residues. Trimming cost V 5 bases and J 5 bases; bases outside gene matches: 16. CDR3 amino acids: CASSAGRGQGAILETQYF. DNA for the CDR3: TGTGCCAGCAGTGCAGGACGAGGACAGGGGGCGATTTTGGAGACCCAGTACTTC.

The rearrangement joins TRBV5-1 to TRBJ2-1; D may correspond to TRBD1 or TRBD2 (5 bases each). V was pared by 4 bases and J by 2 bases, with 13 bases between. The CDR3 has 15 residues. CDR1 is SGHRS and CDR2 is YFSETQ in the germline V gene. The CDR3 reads CASSPRGQTYNEQFF. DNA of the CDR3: TGCGCCAGCAGCCCTCGGGGCCAAACCTACAATGAGCAGTTCTTC. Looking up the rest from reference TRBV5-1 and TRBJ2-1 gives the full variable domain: KAGVTQTPRYLIKTRGQQVTLSCSPISGHRSVSWYQQTPGQGLQFLFEYFSETQRNKGNFPGRFSGRQFSNSRSEMNVSTLELGDSALYLCASSPRGQTYNEQFFGPGTRLTVL.

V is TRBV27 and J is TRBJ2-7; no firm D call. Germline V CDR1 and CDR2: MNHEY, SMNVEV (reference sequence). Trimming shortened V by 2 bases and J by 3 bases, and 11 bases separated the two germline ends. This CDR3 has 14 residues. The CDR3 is CASSLTGLGYEQYF. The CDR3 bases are TGTGCCAGCAGTTTAACCGGGTTGGGCTACGAGCAGTACTTC.

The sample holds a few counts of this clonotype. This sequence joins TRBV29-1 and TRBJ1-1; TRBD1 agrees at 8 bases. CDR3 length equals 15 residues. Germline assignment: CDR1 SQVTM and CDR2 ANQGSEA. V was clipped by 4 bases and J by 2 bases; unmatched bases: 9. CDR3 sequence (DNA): TGCAGCGTTGTGAGTCAGGGGGCGCAAAACACTGAAGCTTTCTTT. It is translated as CSVVSQGAQNTEAFF.

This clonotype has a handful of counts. CDR3 sequence: CASRPWTGQTYEQYF. In nucleotides, the CDR3 is TGTGCCAGCAGACCATGGACAGGGCAAACCTACGAGCAGTACTTC. The chain joins TRBV6-1 to TRBJ2-7; TRBD1 agrees at 8 bases. CDR3 length equals 15 residues. V trimming: 6 bases; J trimming: 2 bases; junction bases outside the gene matches: 9. Germline V gives CDR1 MNHNS, CDR2 SASEGT.

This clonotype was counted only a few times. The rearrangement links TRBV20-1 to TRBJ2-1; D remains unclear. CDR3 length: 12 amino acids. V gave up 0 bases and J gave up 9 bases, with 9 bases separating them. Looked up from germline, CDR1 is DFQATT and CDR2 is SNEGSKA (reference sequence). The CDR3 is CSARDQTPEQFF. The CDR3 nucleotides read TGCAGTGCTAGAGACCAGACGCCTGAGCAGTTCTTC.

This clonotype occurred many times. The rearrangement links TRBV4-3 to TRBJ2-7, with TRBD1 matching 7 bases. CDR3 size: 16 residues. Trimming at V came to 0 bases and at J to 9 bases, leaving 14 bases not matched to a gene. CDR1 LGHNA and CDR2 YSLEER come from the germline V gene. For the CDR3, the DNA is TGCGCCAGCAGCCAAGAAATCGGGACAGTGGGTACGGGGCAGTACTTC. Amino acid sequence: CASSQEIGTVGTGQYF.

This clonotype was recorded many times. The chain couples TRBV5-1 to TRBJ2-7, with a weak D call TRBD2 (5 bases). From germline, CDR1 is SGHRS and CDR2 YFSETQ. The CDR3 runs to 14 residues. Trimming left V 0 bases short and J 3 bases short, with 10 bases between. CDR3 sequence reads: CASSLDTGNYEQYF. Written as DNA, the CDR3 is TGCGCCAGCAGCTTGGATACGGGGAACTACGAGCAGTACTTC.

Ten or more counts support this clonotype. CDR3 bases: TGTGCCAGCAGCTTAGTTCCTCAGTCCTACGAGCAGTACTTC. The encoded protein is CASSLVPQSYEQYF. V is TRBV7-9 and J is TRBJ2-7; D not resolved. Trimming removed 1 base at V and 1 base at J, with 8 bases between. Germline V gene sequence: CDR1 SEHNR, CDR2 FQNEAQ (reference sequence). CDR3 size: 14 residues.

CDR3 bases: TGCGCCAGCAGCTTTGGACAGGGGGCGGAGACCCAGTACTTC. It encodes CASSFGQGAETQYF. This rearrangement joins TRBV5-1 to TRBJ2-5, with 11 bases fitting TRBD1. The V gene end was trimmed by 2 bases and the J gene end by 5 bases; junction bases not matched to a gene: 2. Germline CDR1 and CDR2: SGHRS and YFSETQ. The CDR3 spans 14 residues.

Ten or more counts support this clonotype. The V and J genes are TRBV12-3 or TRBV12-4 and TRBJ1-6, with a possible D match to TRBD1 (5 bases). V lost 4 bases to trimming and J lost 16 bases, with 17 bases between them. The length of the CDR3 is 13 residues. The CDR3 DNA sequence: TGTGCCAGCAGTTGGACACCGAAGGAGCTTCTCCACTTT. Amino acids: CASSWTPKELLHF.